The TCR beta chain described here comes from a study of blood T cells in healthy people across ages. As for the study in general: The capture of about one barcoded beta molecule per two T cells was achieved by template switching. The study's findings and limits: It was the long-lived donors that had more naive CD4+ cells and higher diversity than aged donors. Estimated diversity across one million T cells was deemed an underestimate. Roughly linear age-related decline in beta diversity appeared, significant by age 40.

CDR3 size: 16 residues. V lost 0 bases and J 1 base, leaving 9 bases between the germline ends. Germline V gene data show CDR1 as LGHNA and CDR2 as YSLEER. The second PCR ran about 6 to 11 cycles with a sample-barcoded 5' primer and J-beta primers. MiXCR was run by TCRdb on the 5' RACE reads, yielding one entry per CDR3 protein. The sample holds roughly 800,000 distinct CDR3 sequences; under 40% are singletons and the top ten take around 13%. About this clonotype: Its antigen is unidentified.

This sequence joins TRBV4-3 and TRBJ1-4; perhaps TRBD1 as D (6 bases). Sequencing was carried out using blood. This TCR derives from a man aged 18 to 30 in good health. DNA of the CDR3: TGCGCCAGCAGCCAAGATGGGGGCGGAACTAATGAAAAACTGTTTTTT. Translating gives CASSQDGGGTNEKLFF.